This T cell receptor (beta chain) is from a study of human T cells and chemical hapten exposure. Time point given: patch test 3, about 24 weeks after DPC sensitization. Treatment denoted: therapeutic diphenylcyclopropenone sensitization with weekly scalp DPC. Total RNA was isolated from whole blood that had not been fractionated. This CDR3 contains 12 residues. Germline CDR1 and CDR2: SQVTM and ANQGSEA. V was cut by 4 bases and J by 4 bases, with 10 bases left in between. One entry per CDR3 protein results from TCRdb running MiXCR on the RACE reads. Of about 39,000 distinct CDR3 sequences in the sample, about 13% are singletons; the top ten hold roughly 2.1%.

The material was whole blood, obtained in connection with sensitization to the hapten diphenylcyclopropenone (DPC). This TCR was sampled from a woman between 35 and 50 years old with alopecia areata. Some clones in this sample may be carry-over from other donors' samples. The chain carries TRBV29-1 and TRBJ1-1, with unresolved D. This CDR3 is CSVVSISTEAFF. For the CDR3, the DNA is TGCAGCGTTGTTTCCATAAGCACTGAAGCTTTCTTT.